Sequencing of this T cell receptor beta chain was carried out in a study of blood T cell repertoires in COVID-19. Overall study: Researchers got acute and convalescent COVID-19 samples from the United States, Italy and Spain. The analysed material was cDNA or gDNA that came from T cells, B-cell-depleted T cells, or PBMCs.

Using immunoSEQ multiplex PCR, the repertoire was profiled, and TCRdb retains in-frame clones only, with some absent. The sample gives roughly 60,000 clones, 80% to 90% of which show up once; more than 0.95% is in the top ten. Trimming took 5 bases from V and 2 from J, leaving 9 bases between them. CDR3 size: 13 residues. Germline CDR1 SGHTA, CDR2 FQGTGA. Sequencing input: peripheral blood. The chain combines TRBV7-3 with TRBJ1-2; perhaps TRBD1 as D (6 bases). The sequence was collected from a middle-aged man with acute or convalescent COVID-19. The DNA for the CDR3 is TGTGCCAGCAGCGCGGACAGAAACTATGGCTACACCTTC. Amino acids: CASSADRNYGYTF. The whole variable domain, filled in from reference TRBV7-3 and TRBJ1-2, reads GAGVSQTPSNKVTEKGKYVELRCDPISGHTALYWYRQSLGQGPEFLIYFQGTGAADDSGLPNDRFFAVRPEGSVSTLKIQRTERGDSAVYLCASSADRNYGYTFGSGTRLTVV.